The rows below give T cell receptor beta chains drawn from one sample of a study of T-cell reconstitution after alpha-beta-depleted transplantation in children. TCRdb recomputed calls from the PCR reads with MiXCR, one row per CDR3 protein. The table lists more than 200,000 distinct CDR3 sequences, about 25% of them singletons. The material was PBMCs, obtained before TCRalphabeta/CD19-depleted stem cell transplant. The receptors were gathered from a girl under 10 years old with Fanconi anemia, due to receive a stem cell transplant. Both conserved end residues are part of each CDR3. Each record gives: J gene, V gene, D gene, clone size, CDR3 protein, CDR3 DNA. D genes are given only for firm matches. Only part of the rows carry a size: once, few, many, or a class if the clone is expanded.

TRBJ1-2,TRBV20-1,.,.,CSVGGGTGYGYTF,TGCAGTGTTGGGGGTGGAACGGGCTATGGCTACACCTTC
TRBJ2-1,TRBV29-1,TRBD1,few,CSVAWTGGIGEQFF,TGCAGCGTTGCTTGGACAGGGGGTATCGGTGAGCAGTTCTTC
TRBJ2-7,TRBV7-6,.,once,CASSLAVGFYEQYF,TGTGCCAGCAGCTTAGCGGTGGGGTTCTACGAGCAGTACTTC
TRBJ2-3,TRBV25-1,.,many,CASSEGTYTDTQYF,TGTGCCAGCAGTGAAGGAACTTACACAGATACGCAGTATTTT
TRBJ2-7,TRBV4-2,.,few,CASSQELGGWEQYF,TGTGCCAGCAGCCAAGAACTGGGGGGATGGGAGCAGTACTTC
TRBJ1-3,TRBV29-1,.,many,CSVERENGNTIYF,TGCAGCGTTGAACGAGAAAACGGAAACACCATATATTTT
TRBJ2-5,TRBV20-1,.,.,CSARVTVETQYF,TGCAGTGCTAGAGTGACGGTTGAGACCCAGTACTTC
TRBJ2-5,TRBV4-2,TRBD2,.,CASSQDSGGASEETQYF,TGTGCCAGCAGCCAGGATAGCGGGGGGGCGTCGGAGGAGACCCAGTACTTC
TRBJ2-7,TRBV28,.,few,CASSLYPGSYEQYF,TGTGCCAGCAGTTTATATCCAGGGTCCTACGAGCAGTACTTC
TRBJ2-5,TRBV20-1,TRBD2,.,CSAEGGWREGQETQYF,TGCAGTGCTGAGGGGGGTTGGCGGGAGGGACAAGAGACCCAGTACTTC
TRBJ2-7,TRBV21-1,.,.,CASSKEGGQTYEQYF,TGTGCCAGCAGCAAAGAGGGGGGGCAAACCTACGAGCAGTACTTC
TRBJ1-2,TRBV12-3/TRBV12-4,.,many,CASSSPDRAYGYTF,TGTGCCAGCAGTTCCCCCGACAGAGCCTATGGCTACACCTTC
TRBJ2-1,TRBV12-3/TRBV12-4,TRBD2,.,CASRPGLAHNEQFF,TGTGCCAGCAGACCGGGACTAGCACACAATGAGCAGTTCTTC
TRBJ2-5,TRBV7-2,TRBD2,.,CASSNRGLAAQETQYF,TGTGCCAGCAGCAATAGAGGACTAGCGGCCCAAGAGACCCAGTACTTC
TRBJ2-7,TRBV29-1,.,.,CSVFGTASYEQYF,TGCAGCGTTTTTGGGACGGCGTCCTACGAGCAGTACTTC
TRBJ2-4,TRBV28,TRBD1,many,CASSYPRGQPLLAKNIQYF,TGTGCCAGCAGCTATCCCAGGGGGCAACCTCTGTTAGCCAAAAACATTCAGTACTTC
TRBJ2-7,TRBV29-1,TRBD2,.,CSAGGGRTYEQYF,TGCAGCGCCGGGGGGGGGCGGACCTACGAGCAGTACTTC
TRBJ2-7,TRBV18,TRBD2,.,CASSPLVPGGLVGYEQYF,TGTGCCAGCTCACCACTGGTGCCTGGGGGACTAGTGGGCTACGAGCAGTACTTC
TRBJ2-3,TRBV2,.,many,CASSWRDTQYF,TGTGCCAGCAGTTGGCGAGATACGCAGTATTTT
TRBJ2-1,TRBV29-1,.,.,CSGEGSGTFSSYNEQFF,TGCAGCGGAGAAGGGAGTGGTACCTTCAGCTCCTACAATGAGCAGTTCTTC
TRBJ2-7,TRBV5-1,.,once,CASSLAPTAAFYEQYF,TGCGCCAGCAGCTTGGCCCCGACGGCCGCGTTCTACGAGCAGTACTTC
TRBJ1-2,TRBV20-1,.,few,CSARDGSNYGYTF,TGCAGTGCTAGGGACGGATCTAACTATGGCTACACCTTC
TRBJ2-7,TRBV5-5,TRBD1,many,CASSSGQGGTYEQYF,TGTGCCAGCAGCTCGGGACAGGGTGGCACCTACGAGCAGTACTTC
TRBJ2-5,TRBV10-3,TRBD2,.,CAIEESGGGKTQYF,TGTGCCATCGAAGAGAGCGGGGGAGGGAAGACCCAGTACTTC
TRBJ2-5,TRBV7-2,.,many,CASSLVLTNQETQYF,TGTGCCAGCAGCTTAGTCCTGACTAACCAAGAGACCCAGTACTTC
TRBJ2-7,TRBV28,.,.,CASSTGGSPNEQYF,TGTGCCAGCAGTACGGGTGGTAGTCCGAACGAGCAGTACTTC
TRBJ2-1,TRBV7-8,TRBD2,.,CASSPRLALTEQFF,TGTGCCAGCAGCCCTAGACTAGCCCTAACTGAGCAGTTCTTC
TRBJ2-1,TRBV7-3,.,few,CASSLKGASYNEQFF,TGTGCCAGCAGCTTAAAGGGAGCCTCCTACAATGAGCAGTTCTTC
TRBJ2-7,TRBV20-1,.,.,CSARSLAYEQYF,TGCAGTGCTAGAAGCCTAGCTTACGAGCAGTACTTC
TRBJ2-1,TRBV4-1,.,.,CASSRSRGHNEQFF,TGCGCCAGCAGCCGGTCACGGGGTCACAATGAGCAGTTCTTC
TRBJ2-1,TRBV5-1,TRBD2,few,CASSLEGTSIDEQFF,TGCGCCAGCAGCTTGGAGGGGACTAGTATTGATGAGCAGTTCTTC
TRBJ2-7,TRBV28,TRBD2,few,CASSSRGRTSGGAGSYEQYF,TGTGCCAGCAGTAGCAGGGGTAGGACTAGCGGGGGGGCAGGCTCCTACGAGCAGTACTTC
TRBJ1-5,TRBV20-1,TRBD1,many,CSARERGGTGAQPQHF,TGCAGTGCTAGAGAGAGGGGGGGGACAGGGGCCCAGCCCCAGCATTTT
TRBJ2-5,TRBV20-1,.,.,CSAVPGVETQYF,TGCAGTGCCGTGCCGGGAGTCGAGACCCAGTACTTC
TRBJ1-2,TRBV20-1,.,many,CSARPGGYTF,TGCAGTGCTAGACCTGGCGGCTACACCTTC
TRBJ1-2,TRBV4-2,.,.,CASSQEDYRGGGLYGYTF,TGTGCCAGCAGCCAAGAGGACTACCGAGGGGGAGGCCTCTATGGCTACACCTTC
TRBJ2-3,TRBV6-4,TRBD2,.,CASSDESGSKGTDTQYF,TGTGCCAGCAGTGACGAAAGCGGGAGTAAGGGGACAGATACGCAGTATTTT
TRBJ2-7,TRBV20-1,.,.,CSAQALYEQYF,TGCAGTGCCCAAGCCTTGTACGAGCAGTACTTC
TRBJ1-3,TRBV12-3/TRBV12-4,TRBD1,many,CASSPRTGGDAGNTIYF,TGTGCCAGCAGCCCAAGGACAGGGGGAGATGCTGGAAACACCATATATTTT
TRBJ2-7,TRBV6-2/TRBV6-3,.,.,CATRPPRPSYEQYF,TGTGCCACCCGTCCCCCTAGACCTTCCTACGAGCAGTACTTC
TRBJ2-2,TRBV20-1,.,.,CSARGLANTGELFF,TGCAGTGCTAGAGGGCTAGCGAACACCGGGGAGCTGTTTTTT
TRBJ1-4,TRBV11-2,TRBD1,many,CASSPSDREDEKLFF,TGTGCCAGCAGCCCTTCGGACAGGGAGGATGAAAAACTGTTTTTT
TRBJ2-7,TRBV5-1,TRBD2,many,CASSFTGGRDEQYF,TGCGCCAGCAGCTTCACAGGTGGGAGGGACGAGCAGTACTTC
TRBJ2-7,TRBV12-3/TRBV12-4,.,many,CASSLSRWDYEQYF,TGTGCCAGCAGTTTATCTCGGTGGGACTACGAGCAGTACTTC
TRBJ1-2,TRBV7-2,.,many,CASSLARREYGYTF,TGTGCCAGCAGCTTAGCGCGCAGGGAATATGGCTACACCTTC
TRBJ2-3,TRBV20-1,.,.,CSASAPTGTFTDTQYF,TGCAGTGCTAGCGCGCCTACAGGGACCTTCACAGATACGCAGTATTTT